These 10 T cell receptor beta chains share one sample of origin, sequenced in a study of graft-versus-host responses after intestinal transplantation. Assay used: immunoSEQ multiplex PCR; TCRdb lists only in-frame clones, some missing. This sample has 60,000 to 80,000 clones, with 80% to 95% found just once. These receptors' targets are unknown. This specimen was unstimulated CD8+ T cells sorted from spleen or lymph node cells, taken before intestinal transplant. Source of these receptors: a human donor who received an intestinal transplant.

By share, this clone counts as medium-sized. The chain carries TRBV7-8 and TRBJ1-6; TRBD1 agrees at 8 bases. Germline V CDR1 and CDR2: SGHVS, FQNEAQ. The CDR3 extends over 17 amino acids. The V and J ends lost 2 bases and 9 bases, in that order; junction bases with no gene match: 12. The DNA for the CDR3 is TGTGCCAGCAGCTTAATTGCCCCGGGACAGGAATCTTCACCCCTCCACTTT. It yields the protein CASSLIAPGQESSPLHF.

The genes are TRBV13 and TRBJ2-5; TRBD2 aligns across 8 bases. Unmatched junction bases numbered 12, after V lost 0 bases and J lost 3 bases. This CDR3 region has 18 residues. Germline CDR1 PRHDT, CDR2 FYEKMQ (reference sequence). The CDR3 protein is CASSLGRVVAGTKETQYF. The CDR3 DNA is TGTGCCAGCAGCTTAGGCCGGGTGGTAGCGGGGACCAAAGAGACCCAGTACTTC.

The chain links TRBV7-6 to TRBJ2-2; 7 bases are a match to TRBD2. Germline V CDR1 and CDR2: SGHVS, FNYEAQ. The ends lost 4 bases at V and 3 bases at J; junction bases unmatched: 8. This CDR3 comprises 16 residues. CDR3 bases: TGTGCCAGCAGCTGGGGGGGTGGACCCGACACCGGGGAGCTGTTTTTT. Translated: CASSWGGGPDTGELFF.

This rearrangement joins TRBV19 to TRBJ1-1; D is uncertain. The CDR3 loop spans 12 amino acids. V lost 7 bases to trimming and J lost 2 bases, with 8 bases between them. In germline, CDR1 is LNHDA, CDR2 SQIVND (reference sequence). The CDR3 region has the DNA TGTGCCAGTACCTCCTTTAACACTGAAGCTTTCTTT. Protein sequence: CASTSFNTEAFF. The full variable domain, rest sourced from reference TRBV19 and TRBJ1-1, is DGGITQSPKYLFRKEGQNVTLSCEQNLNHDAMYWYRQDPGQGLRLIYYSQIVNDFQKGDIAEGYSVSREKKESFPLTVTSAQKNPTAFYLCASTSFNTEAFFGQGTRLTVV.

The V gene is TRBV4-1, the J gene TRBJ1-1, with 11 positions matching TRBD1. Germline assignment: CDR1 MGHRA and CDR2 YSYEKL. Losses at the gene ends were 4 bases for V and 1 base for J; bases not matched to a gene: 14. The CDR3 contains 19 residues. CDR3 sequence: CASSRGTGGRIGPNTEAFF. DNA for the CDR3: TGCGCCAGCAGCCGAGGGACAGGGGGGAGGATAGGACCGAACACTGAAGCTTTCTTT.

V gene TRBV15 combines with J gene TRBJ1-5, with D hard to call. Germline CDR1 reads LNHNV; CDR2 reads YYDKDF (reference sequence). This CDR3 is built from 15 residues. The ends were cut back, 8 bases at V and 0 bases at J, with 14 bases in the middle. The CDR3 is CATGRTRDSNQPQHF. The CDR3 bases are TGTGCCACCGGACGTACCCGGGATAGCAATCAGCCCCAGCATTTT.

The V call is TRBV5-1, the J call TRBJ1-2; a possible D gene is TRBD1 (5 bases). V dropped 4 bases and J dropped 2 bases, with 15 bases sitting between them. CDR1 is SGHRS, CDR2 YFSETQ, per germline. This CDR3 is 15 amino acids long. The CDR3 is CASSPGNRRNYGYTF. The CDR3 nucleotides are TGCGCCAGCAGCCCAGGGAACAGGCGGAACTATGGCTACACCTTC.

In nucleotides, the CDR3 is TGTGCCAGTCGTCGGACTAGCGGGGCCACCAATGAGCAGTTCTTC. This encodes CASRRTSGATNEQFF. V is TRBV6-5 and J is TRBJ2-1; 12 positions agree with TRBD2. The V and J ends lost 9 bases and 6 bases, in that order; junction bases with no gene match: 9. Germline V gene sequence: CDR1 MNHEY, CDR2 SVGAGI. The CDR3 is 15 residues long.

The genes are TRBV7-8 and TRBJ2-7; D might be TRBD1 (6 bases). The CDR3 contains 13 residues. Germline CDR1 reads SGHVS; CDR2 reads FQNEAQ. Trimming left V 2 bases short and J 6 bases short, with 11 bases between. In DNA, the CDR3 is TGTGCCAGCAGCTTACTACAGGGTGGCGAGCAGTACTTC. Encoded protein: CASSLLQGGEQYF.

This sequence joins TRBV9 and TRBJ1-1; 7 nucleotides match TRBD1. The CDR3 has 13 amino acids. Germline assignment: CDR1 SGDLS and CDR2 YYNGEE. The V and J ends lost 3 bases and 4 bases, in that order; junction bases with no gene match: 3. CDR3 bases: TGTGCCAGCAGCGACAGGGGAGGCACTGAAGCTTTCTTT. This sequence encodes CASSDRGGTEAFF.